Reported below is one TCR beta chain. These data belong to a study of control samples from healthy donors and cancer patients. The trim removed 2 bases at V and 3 bases at J, leaving 4 bases unmatched. The CDR3 has 15 residues. Germline V gene sequence: CDR1 SGHRS, CDR2 YFSETQ. The method was immunoSEQ multiplex PCR; TCRdb's version includes in-frame clones alone and lacks a portion of them. The table records 150,000 to 200,000 clones, around 96% of them present only once. The receptor was isolated from a woman between 40 and 55 years old in good health. Sequenced sample: blood. The gene calls are TRBV5-1 and TRBJ2-3; 9 nucleotides match TRBD2. CDR3 coding DNA: TGCGCCAGCAGCTTCGTGGCGGGGGGGACAGATACGCAGTATTTT. Translation gives CASSFVAGGTDTQYF.